Each of the 19 T cell receptor beta chains below was sequenced from the same sample in a study of CD8 T cells in ankylosing spondylitis. Study results and limitations: Apparently characteristic of ankylosing spondylitis blood was a TCR beta motif (about 8 highly homologous variants).

No antigen has been identified for these receptors. TCRdb ran MiXCR on the 5' RACE reads and lists one entry per CDR3 protein. The table has around 890,000 distinct CDR3 sequences, approximately 10% seen once; the top ten hold under 0.6%. Sequences were obtained from blood, either unsorted or a sorted T cell fraction (not recorded which). The receptors were gathered from a male donor with ankylosing spondylitis.

This clonotype was seen more than once but under ten times. This chain uses TRBV6-1 with TRBJ2-2; the D gene is possibly TRBD2 (5 bases). The germline V gene encodes CDR1 MNHNS and CDR2 SASEGT. V lost 7 bases to trimming and J lost 0 bases, with 15 bases between them. This CDR3 is 16 amino acids long. This CDR3 is CASKRRSGTNTGELFF. CDR3 DNA sequence: TGTGCCAGCAAGAGGAGGAGCGGAACGAACACCGGGGAGCTGTTTTTT.

The genes are TRBV6-1 and TRBJ2-3; D is ambiguous. Trimming removed 8 bases at V and 3 bases at J, with 15 bases between. The CDR3 has 14 amino acids. Germline-derived CDR1 and CDR2 are MNHNS and SASEGT. CDR3 protein: CASAPKVYTDTQYF. The CDR3 DNA follows: TGTGCCAGCGCCCCGAAGGTTTATACAGATACGCAGTATTTT.

This clonotype was recorded many times. This rearrangement joins TRBV20-1 to TRBJ1-2; TRBD1 is a possible D gene (5 bases). Trimming took off 5 bases at V and 0 bases at J, with 7 bases between the two ends. The CDR3 consists of 12 residues. CDR1 DFQATT and CDR2 SNEGSKA come from the germline V gene (reference sequence). The CDR3 coding sequence is TGCAGTGCTGGGGGGGCTAACTATGGCTACACCTTC. Amino acid sequence: CSAGGANYGYTF.

There are a few counts of this clonotype. The chain links TRBV5-4 to TRBJ1-1; no definite D call. The V gene's germline CDR1 is SGHNT and CDR2 YYREEE (reference sequence). The CDR3 is 14 residues long. V shed 2 bases and J shed 4 bases, with 12 bases lying between them. CDR3 in DNA: TGTGCCAGCAGCTTCGCTCGGTCATCCACTGAAGCTTTCTTT. The encoded protein is CASSFARSSTEAFF.

This clonotype has a handful of counts. This chain links TRBV7-2 with TRBJ2-3; D call uncertain. Trimming cost V 1 base and J 10 bases, with 12 bases left between them. Germline CDR1 and CDR2: SGHTA and FQGNSA. The CDR3 has 13 residues. The CDR3 DNA reads as TGTGCCAGCAGCTTAGAAGGCCCTAGAGCGCAGTATTTT. Translated, it gives CASSLEGPRAQYF.

This clonotype has only a few counts. This sequence joins TRBV7-2 and TRBJ2-3, with TRBD2 matching over 7 bases. The V and J ends lost 6 bases and 4 bases, in that order; junction bases with no gene match: 13. The CDR3 length is 16 residues. Germline V gene lookup returns CDR1 SGHTA and CDR2 FQGNSA. CDR3 coding DNA: TGTGCCAGCAGTACCACTAGCGCGCTCAGGGCAGATACGCAGTATTTT. Translated, it gives CASSTTSALRADTQYF.

The chain has TRBV5-1 and TRBJ2-7; 7 positions match TRBD1. This CDR3 contains 13 residues. The J segment lost 5 bases and the V segment lost 5 bases, leaving 7 bases of the junction unmatched. Germline-derived CDR1 and CDR2 are SGHRS and YFSETQ. The CDR3 sequence: CASRPDRVDEQYF. The CDR3 DNA follows: TGCGCCAGCAGGCCCGACAGGGTCGACGAGCAGTACTTC.

The rearrangement links TRBV10-3 to TRBJ1-5; D call uncertain. V lost 2 bases, J lost 3 bases, and 11 bases lay in between. CDR1 ENHRY and CDR2 SYGVKD come from the germline V gene. This CDR3 has 15 amino acids. CDR3 DNA sequence: TGTGCCATCAGTGAGGCCCCTAAGGCCAATCAGCCCCAGCATTTT. Protein sequence: CAISEAPKANQPQHF.

This clonotype showed up many times. This chain uses TRBV7-8 with TRBJ1-2; D is perhaps TRBD1 (6 bases). This CDR3 has 15 amino acids. Germline values: CDR1 SGHVS, CDR2 FQNEAQ. V lost 1 base to trimming and J lost 0 bases, with 9 bases between them. CDR3 in amino acids: CASSLVRGANYGYTF. CDR3 coding DNA: TGTGCCAGCAGCTTAGTCAGGGGAGCTAACTATGGCTACACCTTC. The full variable domain, with the rest looked up from reference TRBV7-8 and TRBJ1-2, is GAGVSQSPRYKVAKRGQDVALRCDPISGHVSLFWYQQALGQGPEFLTYFQNEAQLDKSGLPSDRFFAERPEGSVSTLKIQRTQQEDSAVYLCASSLVRGANYGYTFGSGTRLTVV.

This clonotype has only a few counts. The chain uses TRBV7-2 and TRBJ1-4; 10 bases map to TRBD1. The CDR3 totals 15 residues. Germline CDR1 is SGHTA and CDR2 is FQGNSA. J lost 8 bases, V lost 1 base, and 4 bases had no gene match. CDR3 DNA: TGTGCCAGCAGCTTAGTGGGGACAGGGGCCGAAAAACTGTTTTTT. Encoded protein: CASSLVGTGAEKLFF.

V and J are TRBV4-3 and TRBJ2-7; the D gene could be TRBD1 or TRBD2 (5 bases each). This CDR3 contains 14 residues. Germline CDR1 LGHNA, CDR2 YSLEER. V was cut by 0 bases and J by 3 bases, with 9 bases left in between. The CDR3 reads CASSQEKGSYEQYF. The DNA for the CDR3 is TGCGCCAGCAGCCAAGAGAAGGGGAGCTACGAGCAGTACTTC.

J is TRBJ2-7 and V is TRBV12-3 or TRBV12-4; weak D call: TRBD2 (6 bases). Trimming pared 5 bases from V and 3 bases from J, leaving 17 bases between. This CDR3 contains 15 residues. The CDR3 region is CASSINSGLFYEQYF. The CDR3, as DNA: TGTGCCAGCAGTATTAATTCTGGACTATTCTACGAGCAGTACTTC.

The rearrangement uses TRBV6-1 and TRBJ2-5; 7 bases map to TRBD1. The junction had 2 bases not matched to a gene; V was cut back by 2 bases and J by 2 bases. Germline values: CDR1 MNHNS, CDR2 SASEGT. The CDR3 is 14 residues long. CDR3 coding DNA: TGTGCCAGCAGTGAATTGGGACAGCAAGAGACCCAGTACTTC. This gives the protein CASSELGQQETQYF.

This clonotype was seen a few times. This rearrangement joins TRBV20-1 to TRBJ1-1; D perhaps matches TRBD1 (6 bases). Looked up from germline, CDR1 is DFQATT and CDR2 is SNEGSKA (reference sequence). The CDR3 covers 14 residues. V was clipped by 6 bases and J by 7 bases, with 21 bases between them. The DNA for the CDR3 is TGCAGTGCCATTTTCACAGGGCGATGGATTGAAGCTTTCTTT. Translated, it gives CSAIFTGRWIEAFF.

This clonotype was seen a handful of times. The junction does not match germline at one end; this may be a read error. V gene TRBV7-2 combines with J gene TRBJ1-1, with D hard to call. Looked up from germline, CDR1 is SGHTA and CDR2 is FQGNSA. This CDR3 contains 11 residues. CDR3 region: CASSPPGKPIF. The CDR3 DNA sequence: TGTGCCAGCAGTCCACCCGGGAAACCTATCTTT.

This clonotype was recorded at least ten times. V usage is TRBV5-1 and J usage is TRBJ1-2, with 9 positions matching TRBD1. The V segment lost 4 bases and the J segment 2 bases; nucleotides outside the gene matches: 3. Germline assignment: CDR1 SGHRS and CDR2 YFSETQ. This CDR3 has 14 amino acids. This CDR3 reads CASSGGQGNYGYTF. The CDR3 bases are TGCGCCAGCAGCGGGGGACAGGGAAACTATGGCTACACCTTC.

This clonotype has only a few counts. The rearrangement joins TRBV11-1 to TRBJ2-1; a possible D gene is TRBD1 (6 bases). This CDR3 comprises 13 residues. The V end was cut by 4 bases, the J end by 7 bases, with 11 bases between. The V gene's germline CDR1 is SGHAT and CDR2 FQDESV (reference sequence). CDR3 DNA: TGTGCCAGCAGCTCGGACAGATCGAATGAGCAGTTCTTC. It specifies CASSSDRSNEQFF.

The sample holds a few counts of this clonotype. This sequence joins TRBV4-3 and TRBJ2-1, with 14 bases that match TRBD2. The CDR3 is 15 residues long. The ends lost 4 bases at V and 9 bases at J; junction bases unmatched: 5. Germline CDR1 is LGHNA and CDR2 is YSLEER. CDR3 region: CASSLLGLAGVEQFF. The CDR3 DNA reads as TGCGCCAGCAGCCTCTTGGGACTAGCGGGAGTTGAGCAGTTCTTC.

This clonotype has only a few counts. V is TRBV12-3 or TRBV12-4 and J is TRBJ2-1, with D possibly matching TRBD1 (6 bases). V lost 3 bases to trimming and J lost 7 bases, with 22 bases between them. This CDR3 comprises 17 residues. This chain's CDR3 is CASSFSPDSPGQNEQFF. The CDR3 bases are TGTGCCAGCAGTTTCTCCCCTGACTCCCCAGGACAGAATGAGCAGTTCTTC.